Sequencing of this T cell receptor (beta chain) was carried out in a study of CD8 T cells in Susac syndrome (dated by TCRdb to about 2019). Background on the whole study: Repertoire sequencing was used to test whether CD8+ T cell activation and differentiation in Susac syndrome was antigen driven. Study-wide conclusions, independent of this receptor: The number of individuals in the TCR sequencing and HLA analysis was acknowledged as relatively small.

High-throughput TCR beta sequencing profiled peripheral blood CD8+ and CD4+ T cells from healthy donors, Susac syndrome patients and multiple sclerosis patients. The multiple sclerosis controls were treatment-naive patients whose relapsing-remitting disease, either stable or active, fulfilled the revised McDonald criteria. CD8+ TEMRA cells were enriched by FACS, while bulk CD8+ and CD4+ T cells were purified by magnetic negative isolation. Blood was collected in EDTA tubes and processed within 24 hours, with PBMCs isolated through density gradient centrifugation. PBMCs intended for TCR sequencing were frozen in liquid nitrogen and were later thawed in a 37 degrees C water bath. A purity of at least 90% was achieved for sorted or isolated CD4+, CD8+ and CD8+ TEMRA cells. V gives up 5 bases and J gives up 0 bases, and the segment between their germline ends measures 11 bases. The germline V gene supplies CDR1 MGHDK and CDR2 SYGVNS. The CDR3 contains 15 residues, cysteine and phenylalanine counted. The retained sequence is limited to the CDR3, 45 bases, with the frame set at the first base.

RNA was extracted using the RNeasy kit, and roughly 0.5 to 1 microgram was reverse transcribed with random hexamers. The immunoSEQ multiplex PCR assay, covering 54 Vbeta and 13 Jbeta segments, was used to amplify TCR beta CDR3 regions. Bias from PCR amplification was corrected by using a synthetic template baseline for primer optimization and for computational correction. The study's processing was this. Reads were annotated to V, D and J genes per IMGT and analyzed with immunoSEQ Analyzer, keeping only productive sequences. Clonality was computed as one minus Shannon entropy normalized by log2 of the number of productive unique sequences. Public and private clones were assessed among the 100 most prevalent clones of each patient and control. A clone was defined as Susac-specific if it was absent from the healthy and MS cohorts, from some 1,100 published viral clones and from other ImmuneACCESS disease sequences. TCRdb itself trimmed the public reads at Q25 with fastp, ran MiXCR and retained productive beta chains. CDR3 protein duplicates are merged, each entry listing the most common genes and DNA. The V and J calls come from TCRdb's annotation, not from the publication. Recorded for this sample are approximately 180,000 distinct CDR3 sequences; approximately 96% of them occurred a single time. Clones ranked in the top ten supply approximately 0.1% of the sample.

About this clonotype itself: This receptor's antigen is unknown. Qualities for individual bases were not recorded, and no much larger clone is one base off.

The V gene is TRBV25-1 and the J gene is TRBJ1-3; the D gene assignment is ambiguous. This TCR was recovered from a human donor with multiple sclerosis. Sequenced input: CD4+ T cells from PBMCs. Here the CDR3 is given as CASSPPGSSGNTIYF. The DNA is TGTGCCAGCAGTCCCCCAGGCAGCTCTGGAAACACCATATATTTT.